Shown below are 5 T cell receptor beta chains from a single sample sequenced in a study of cytomegalovirus exposure and HLA in healthy donors. Primers: 60 Vbeta forward and 13 Jbeta reverse. The data were produced by immunoSEQ multiplex PCR, yet TCRdb's version contains in-frame clones alone and is incomplete. Among some 220,000 clones listed, 70% to 90% were seen once. The sample was PBMCs. Receptor source: a girl aged 2 to 10 in good health and CMV-seronegative.

Points on this clone: At one boundary the junction diverges from the germline segment, which might be a read error. The genes are TRBV6-4 and TRBJ1-1; 8 bases agree with TRBD1. The CDR3 consists of 13 residues. Per germline, CDR1 MRHNA and CDR2 SNTAGT. The CDR3 coding sequence is TGTGCCAGCAGAAGACAGGGGAACACTAAAGCTTTCTTT. It specifies CASRRQGNTKAFF.

This clone has only a few counts. The rearrangement joins TRBV18 to TRBJ2-7, with TRBD2 matching over 12 bases. This CDR3 comprises 15 residues. V was pared by 5 bases and J by 4 bases, with 6 bases of the junction left unmatched. CDR1 and CDR2 (germline): KGHSH, LQKENI. The CDR3 DNA reads as TGTGCCAGCTCATCGACTAGCGGGAGCGGATACGAGCAGTACTTC. This translates into CASSSTSGSGYEQYF.

The DNA for the CDR3 is TGTGCCAGCTCACCAGGAAACAGCCGCTACGAGCAGTACTTC. Translating it yields CASSPGNSRYEQYF. V usage is TRBV18 and J usage is TRBJ2-7, with D hard to call. Looked up from germline, CDR1 is KGHSH and CDR2 is LQKENI. The CDR3 totals 14 residues. V was pared by 2 bases and J by 3 bases, with 11 bases between.

This chain uses TRBV19 with TRBJ2-6, with no clear D. The length of the CDR3 is 13 residues. Germline lookup yields CDR1 LNHDA and CDR2 SQIVND (reference sequence). V shed 6 bases and J shed 0 bases, with 3 bases lying between them. The CDR3 sequence: CASRYSGANVLTF. The DNA of the CDR3 is TGTGCCAGTAGGTACTCTGGGGCCAACGTCCTGACTTTC.

Comment on this clone: An end of the junction does not agree with germline; a read error may underlie this. The J gene is TRBJ1-1, the V gene TRBV7-9; D is ambiguous. The CDR3 extends over 14 amino acids. In germline, CDR1 is SEHNR, CDR2 FQNEAQ (reference sequence). The CDR3 region has the DNA TGTTCCAGCAGCTTATTACAGAGGAACACTGAAGCTTTCTTT. This encodes CSSSLLQRNTEAFF.